These T cell receptor beta chains were read from a single sample in a study of shared clonotypes between healthy human individuals. The repertoire was sequenced with immunoSEQ multiplex PCR; TCRdb's copy has only in-frame clones and lacks some. The table has about 960,000 clones, over 60% seen once; the top ten hold over 1.3%. Sample: memory CD4+ T cells sorted from blood. The receptors derive from a young man in good health. Each CDR3 is given with its conserved first and last residue. A D gene is named only where the DNA matches it firmly. Clone size is not always given. Where it is, it says once, few, many or a class for expanded clones.

TRBJ1-6 | - | - | TRBV30 | CAWSVGVSNSPLHF | TGTGCCTGGAGTGTAGGGGTCTCGAATTCACCCCTCCACTTT
TRBJ1-2 | - | - | TRBV9 | CASSAAGTITRGYTF | TGTGCCAGCAGCGCAGCCGGGACGATTACTAGGGGCTACACCTTC
TRBJ2-7 | - | - | TRBV7-2 | CASSLIPYEQYF | TGTGCCAGCAGCTTAATCCCTTACGAGCAGTACTTC
TRBJ2-7 | - | - | TRBV28 | CASSLRGPYEQYF | TGTGCCAGCAGCCTTCGGGGGCCCTACGAGCAGTACTTC
TRBJ1-1 | - | - | TRBV4-2 | CASSQEWGAEAFF | TGTGCCAGCAGCCAAGAATGGGGGGCTGAAGCTTTCTTT
TRBJ2-2 | TRBD1 | few | TRBV5-4 | CASSSPGGDTGELFF | TGTGCCAGCAGCTCCCCAGGGGGTGACACCGGGGAGCTGTTTTTT
TRBJ2-1 | - | - | TRBV7-9 | CASSLGAGPYSEQFF | TGTGCCAGCAGCTTAGGGGCGGGCCCTTACAGTGAGCAGTTCTTC
TRBJ2-7 | - | - | TRBV11-2 | CASSSYYEQYF | TGTGCCAGCAGCTCGTACTACGAGCAGTACTTC
TRBJ2-5 | TRBD1 | - | TRBV18 | CASHLGQEETQYF | TGTGCCAGCCACCTAGGACAGGAAGAGACCCAGTACTTC
TRBJ2-5 | TRBD1 | - | TRBV30 | CAWRRTGQRGETQYF | TGTGCCTGGAGGCGGACAGGGCAGAGGGGAGAGACCCAGTACTTC
TRBJ2-1 | TRBD1 | - | TRBV5-4 | CASSSEDRSHEQFF | TGTGCCAGCAGCTCGGAGGACAGGAGCCATGAGCAGTTCTTC
TRBJ1-1 | - | - | TRBV6-1 | CASSDPLGGIGAFF | TGTGCCAGCAGTGACCCACTGGGGGGGATTGGCGCTTTCTTT
TRBJ1-4 | TRBD1 | once | TRBV5-4 | CASSLISGTGAEKLFF | TGTGCCAGCAGCTTAATCTCCGGGACAGGGGCCGAAAAACTGTTTTTT
TRBJ1-6 | - | - | TRBV2 | CASGQDYNSPLHF | TGTGCCAGCGGGCAAGACTATAATTCACCCCTCCACTTT
TRBJ2-1 | - | few | TRBV5-4 | CASSLGSRSYNEQFF | TGTGCCAGCAGCTTGGGTAGCCGCTCCTACAATGAGCAGTTCTTC
TRBJ1-1 | - | - | TRBV6-5 | CASSYGGNMNTEAFF | TGTGCCAGCAGTTACGGGGGGAACATGAACACTGAAGCTTTCTTT
TRBJ1-1 | - | - | TRBV6-5 | CASSETANTEAFF | TGTGCCAGCAGTGAAACAGCGAACACTGAAGCTTTCTTT
TRBJ1-5 | - | - | TRBV19 | CASSKTATLGSQPQHF | TGTGCCAGTAGTAAAACGGCTACTCTCGGGAGTCAGCCCCAGCATTTT
TRBJ1-4 | - | once | TRBV6-1 | CASKAMPTFNEKLFF | TGTGCCAGCAAAGCGATGCCAACCTTTAATGAAAAACTGTTTTTT
TRBJ1-2 | TRBD1 | - | TRBV29-1 | CSASDRDLADYGYTF | TGCAGCGCCAGCGACAGGGACCTAGCAGACTATGGCTACACCTTC
TRBJ2-3 | TRBD1 | many | TRBV5-8 | CASSLLDRDADTQYF | TGTGCCAGCAGCTTGTTGGACAGGGATGCAGATACGCAGTATTTT
TRBJ2-7 | TRBD2 | few | TRBV7-9 | CASSFFGGRADEQYF | TGTGCCAGCAGCTTTTTTGGCGGGAGGGCGGACGAGCAGTACTTC
TRBJ1-1 | - | - | TRBV5-1 | CASSSPGGAHTEAFF | TGCGCCAGCAGCTCCCCCGGGGGGGCACACACTGAAGCTTTCTTT
TRBJ1-3 | - | - | TRBV7-2 | CASSFMGVGNTIYF | TGTGCCAGCAGCTTCATGGGAGTTGGGAACACCATATATTTT
TRBJ2-3 | TRBD2 | - | TRBV5-4 | CASSPTGTSGPDTQYF | TGTGCCAGCAGCCCGACCGGGACTAGCGGGCCAGATACGCAGTATTTT
TRBJ2-7 | TRBD1 | - | TRBV5-1 | CASSFYSGTGGKKYF | TGCGCCAGCAGCTTTTATTCCGGGACAGGGGGGAAGAAGTACTTC
TRBJ2-1 | - | - | TRBV5-4 | CASSSDPGYEQFF | TGTGCCAGCAGTTCAGACCCAGGCTATGAGCAGTTCTTC
TRBJ2-1 | - | - | TRBV6-5 | CASSYRGATGQEQFF | TGTGCCAGCAGTTATAGGGGGGCGACAGGTCAGGAGCAGTTCTTC
TRBJ2-2 | - | few | TRBV14 | CASSQDSGTFIGELFF | TGTGCCAGCAGCCAAGACTCCGGGACTTTTATCGGGGAGCTGTTTTTT
TRBJ1-2 | TRBD1 | - | TRBV30 | CAWSPTGVGYTF | TGTGCCTGGAGTCCGACAGGGGTTGGCTACACCTTC
TRBJ2-3 | - | few | TRBV28 | CASSLDGTDTQYF | TGTGCCAGCAGTTTAGATGGGACAGATACGCAGTATTTT
TRBJ1-1 | - | - | TRBV19 | CASSIPLGDRFGEAFF | TGTGCCAGTAGTATCCCACTCGGGGATAGGTTCGGTGAAGCTTTCTTT
TRBJ2-7 | - | - | TRBV9 | CASSVQSGGYEQYF | TGTGCCAGCAGCGTCCAGTCAGGGGGGTACGAGCAGTACTTC
TRBJ1-5 | TRBD1 | - | TRBV11-2 | CASSSGTGAQTQHF | TGTGCCAGCAGCTCCGGGACAGGGGCCCAGACCCAGCATTTT
TRBJ2-3 | TRBD2 | - | TRBV7-8 | CASSLGGDYTDTQYF | TGTGCCAGCAGCTTGGGCGGGGACTACACAGATACGCAGTATTTT
TRBJ1-2 | TRBD1 | few | TRBV9 | CASSTGQGTYGYTF | TGTGCCAGCAGCACCGGACAGGGGACTTATGGCTACACCTTC
TRBJ2-5 | - | - | TRBV19 | CASSIGQGLGETQYF | TGTGCCAGTAGTATAGGTCAGGGGTTGGGAGAGACCCAGTACTTC
TRBJ1-1 | - | - | TRBV7-9 | CASNSNRVPEAFF | TGTGCCAGCAACTCAAACAGGGTCCCTGAAGCTTTCTTT
TRBJ1-6 | - | - | TRBV4-3 | CASSQEGRDNSPLHF | TGCGCCAGCAGCCAAGAGGGGAGGGATAATTCACCCCTCCACTTT
TRBJ1-1 | - | - | TRBV18 | CASSGGRNTEAFF | TGTGCCAGCTCCGGCGGGCGGAACACTGAAGCTTTCTTT
TRBJ2-5 | - | - | TRBV7-8 | CASSLGRRGATEETQYF | TGTGCCAGCAGCTTAGGCCGCCGTGGGGCAACGGAGGAGACCCAGTACTTC
TRBJ1-6 | TRBD1 | - | TRBV6-5 | CASSNRGDNSPLHF | TGTGCCAGCAGTAACAGGGGGGATAATTCACCCCTCCACTTT
TRBJ2-7 | TRBD2 | once | TRBV2 | CASSDPGTSVSYEQYF | TGTGCCAGCAGCGACCCGGGGACTAGCGTCTCCTACGAGCAGTACTTC
TRBJ2-7 | - | - | TRBV6-6 | CASSLQPSSYEQYF | TGTGCCAGCAGTTTACAACCGAGCTCCTACGAGCAGTACTTC
TRBJ1-1 | - | - | TRBV28 | CASVGLGGYTEAFF | TGTGCCAGCGTTGGCCTAGGGGGGTACACTGAAGCTTTCTTT
TRBJ1-6 | - | once | TRBV30 | CAWRLQPNSPLHF | TGTGCCTGGAGGCTACAGCCTAATTCACCCCTCCACTTT
TRBJ2-1 | - | - | TRBV25-1 | CASSYRVNYNEQFF | TGTGCCAGCAGTTATCGGGTTAACTACAATGAGCAGTTCTTC
TRBJ1-2 | - | - | TRBV23-1 | CASLTSYSNYGYTF | TGCGCCAGCCTAACCTCGTATTCTAACTATGGCTACACCTTC
TRBJ2-3 | - | few | TRBV30 | CAWTGGNTDTQYF | TGTGCCTGGACAGGGGGGAACACAGATACGCAGTATTTT
TRBJ1-2 | - | - | TRBV19 | CASSIPQFPAGYTF | TGTGCCAGTAGTATCCCGCAGTTCCCTGCCGGCTACACCTTC
TRBJ1-1 | TRBD1 | - | TRBV29-1 | CSVERTGGEAFF | TGCAGCGTTGAAAGGACAGGGGGTGAAGCTTTCTTT
TRBJ1-1 | - | - | TRBV30 | CAWERGLNTEAFF | TGTGCCTGGGAAAGAGGGTTGAACACTGAAGCTTTCTTT
TRBJ2-2 | - | - | TRBV30 | CAWSGPADTGELFF | TGTGCCTGGAGTGGGCCTGCTGACACCGGGGAGCTGTTTTTT
TRBJ1-4 | - | - | TRBV7-9 | CASSWGARNEKLFF | TGTGCCAGCAGCTGGGGGGCGAGGAATGAAAAACTGTTTTTT
TRBJ2-7 | TRBD2 | few | TRBV7-8 | CASSLRRELGYEQYF | TGTGCCAGCAGCTTAAGGCGGGAGCTGGGTTACGAGCAGTACTTC
TRBJ1-2 | TRBD1 | many | TRBV6-5 | CASSGQGYGYTF | TGTGCCAGCAGCGGACAGGGTTATGGCTACACCTTC
TRBJ2-1 | - | - | TRBV2 | CASSDGGASYNEQFF | TGTGCCAGCAGTGATGGGGGCGCGAGTTACAATGAGCAGTTCTTC